This T cell receptor (beta chain) was profiled in a study of shared clonotypes between healthy human individuals. Libraries were prepared by immunoSEQ multiplex PCR; TCRdb keeps only in-frame clonotypes and omits some of them. The table lists under 600,000 clones, 95% to 98% of them singletons. V lost 3 bases and J 2 bases, leaving 11 bases between the germline ends. This CDR3 region has 15 residues. Germline V gene lookup returns CDR1 MDHEN and CDR2 SYDVKM. Terminally differentiated effector memory CD45RA+ cells were excluded by CCR7 positive selection of CD45RO-negative cells. This clone appeared a single time. The target antigen is unknown. Regarding the study as a whole: Generation probabilities of non-shared clonotypes were lower (relative to those shared by all four donors).

The source is a man aged 25-45 years in good health. The gene calls are TRBV28 and TRBJ1-5; no firm D call. The source material was naive CD8+ T cells sorted from blood. CDR3 sequence: CASSFRGFGNQPQHF. The CDR3 DNA is TGTGCCAGCAGTTTCCGAGGGTTTGGCAATCAGCCCCAGCATTTT.